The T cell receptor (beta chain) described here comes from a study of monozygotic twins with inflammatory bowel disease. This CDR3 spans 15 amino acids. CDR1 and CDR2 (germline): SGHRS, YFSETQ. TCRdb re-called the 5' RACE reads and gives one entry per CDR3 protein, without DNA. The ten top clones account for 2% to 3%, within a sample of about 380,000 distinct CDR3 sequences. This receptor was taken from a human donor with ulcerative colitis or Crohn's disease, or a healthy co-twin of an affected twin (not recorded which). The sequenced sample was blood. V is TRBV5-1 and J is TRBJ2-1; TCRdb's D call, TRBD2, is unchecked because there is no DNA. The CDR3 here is CASSLVAGGLEEQFF.